Ten or more counts support the clone carrying this TCR beta chain. Trimming took 1 base from V and 2 from J; bases not matched to a gene: 14. The CDR3 consists of 18 residues. The germline V gene has CDR1 LGHNT and CDR2 FRNRAP. What was amplified from RNA transcripts were TCR beta CDR3 regions. Carried out on the TCR CDR3, a first-round RT-PCR used the HTBI primer set. Each CDR3 protein is one row after TCRdb ran MiXCR on the multiplex PCR reads. Of approximately 400,000 distinct CDR3 sequences listed, more than 15% were seen once; the top ten hold approximately 7.5%. This sample is part of a study of T cells in Graves' hyperthyroidism and ophthalmopathy. Clinical symptoms, serum thyroxine and TRAb, thyroid ultrasound and orbital computed tomography together formed the diagnostic basis.

The chain combines TRBV12-5 with TRBJ2-7; the match to TRBD1 covers 7 bases. The source of this sequence is a woman aged 18-29 years with Graves' hyperthyroidism. What was sequenced was blood. Written as DNA, the CDR3 is TGTGCTAGTGGTTTGGGACAGGGAACTCCCCAGGGCGCCTACGAGCAGTACTTC. It translates to CASGLGQGTPQGAYEQYF.